A selection of T cell receptor beta chains follows, all from one sample in a study of OX40 agonist ivuxolimab in advanced cancers. Sequencing was performed with immunoSEQ multiplex PCR; in TCRdb, only in-frame clones are kept and a portion is missing. The profile shows around 60,000 clones, approximately 90% of them singletons. The sample consisted of CD4+ or CD8+ T cells sorted from blood, taken in a trial of the OX40 agonist ivuxolimab. The source is an adult with an advanced solid tumor such as melanoma, head and neck, liver or kidney cancer. Each CDR3 is given with its conserved first and last residue. The D gene is left open where the match is weak. Clone size, where shown, is once, few, many, or a class for clones that have expanded.

j_call d_call v_call clone_size cdr3_nt cdr3_aa
TRBJ1-2 - TRBV10-3 - TGTGCCATCAGTCCCGGGCCGGGGGGCGCGGTTGGCTACACCTTC CAISPGPGGAVGYTF
TRBJ2-7 TRBD1 TRBV7-9 once TGTGCCAGCAGCTTAGGCCTCCGGGACAGGGGACACGAGCAGTACTTC CASSLGLRDRGHEQYF
TRBJ2-7 - TRBV27 - TGTGCCAGCAGGGGGGGCTACGAGCAGTACTTC CASRGGYEQYF
TRBJ2-7 TRBD1 TRBV10-3 - TGTGCCATCAGTGTTCCGGGACAGGGGGCAGATGGGCAGTACTTC CAISVPGQGADGQYF
TRBJ2-2 TRBD2 TRBV13 - TGTGCCAGCAGCCTACCGTGGCTAGCGGGAGTCGGGGAGCTGTTTTTT CASSLPWLAGVGELFF
TRBJ2-1 - TRBV6-5 - TGTGCCAGCAGTTACACAGGTATGGGCAATGAGCAGTTCTTC CASSYTGMGNEQFF
TRBJ2-5 - TRBV5-4 - TGTGCCAGCAACGTCGAGGGCGCGGATCAAGAGACCCAGTACTTC CASNVEGADQETQYF
TRBJ1-1 TRBD1 TRBV7-8 - TGTGCCAGCAGCCCCGGGACAGAAGAAGCTTTCTTT CASSPGTEEAFF
TRBJ2-1 TRBD1 TRBV19 - TGTGCCAGTAGTTCAACAGGGGGCTCCTACAATGAGCAGTTCTTC CASSSTGGSYNEQFF
TRBJ2-7 TRBD2 TRBV5-1 - TGCGCCAGCAGCTTGGAGAGCGGGAGTGGGTACGAGCAGTACTTC CASSLESGSGYEQYF
TRBJ2-7 - TRBV27 - TGTGCCAGCAGTTTAATGAAGGGGTTGAGCTACGAGCAGTACTTC CASSLMKGLSYEQYF
TRBJ2-1 - TRBV5-1 - TGCGCCAGCAGCTTTAACTATGAGGTAGGATTGGGCAATGAGCAGTTCTTC CASSFNYEVGLGNEQFF
TRBJ2-5 - TRBV29-1 - TGCAGCGTTTACTTGGAAGGGCATCAAGAGACCCAGTACTTC CSVYLEGHQETQYF
TRBJ2-2 - TRBV4-1 - TGCGCCAGCAGCCAAGAAGGGAAAGACACCGGGGAGCTGTTTTTT CASSQEGKDTGELFF
TRBJ2-1 - TRBV25-1 - TGTGCCAGCAGTGAATATACGGGACCTCATGAGCAGTTCTTC CASSEYTGPHEQFF
TRBJ2-5 - TRBV6-1 - TGTGCCAGCAGTTACGGACAAGCCCAGTACTTC CASSYGQAQYF
TRBJ2-5 - TRBV28 few TGTGCCAGCAGTTTAATAGAGGGGGGGGAGACCCAGTACTTC CASSLIEGGETQYF
TRBJ2-5 - TRBV7-9 once TGTGCCAGCAGCTTGAGGAAGGGCCTTGAGGAGACCCAGTACTTC CASSLRKGLEETQYF
TRBJ1-1 - TRBV2 - TGTGCCAGCAGGGGTAATCTTGGAGCTTTCTTT CASRGNLGAFF
TRBJ2-1 - TRBV28 - TGTGCCAGCAGTTCGACGAGCCGGGCCGAGCTGTCTGGTGAGCAGTTCTTC CASSSTSRAELSGEQFF
TRBJ2-3 - TRBV28 - TGTGCCAGCAGTTTAATAGGAGGGGGCGATGGGGATACGCAGTATTTT CASSLIGGGDGDTQYF
TRBJ2-1 - TRBV13 - TGTGCCAGCAGCTCCCCGGGACACCTGAGCTCCTACAATGAGCAGTTCTTC CASSSPGHLSSYNEQFF
TRBJ2-7 TRBD2 TRBV15 - TGTGCCACCAGCGGATGGACTAGCGGGACCTACGAGCAGTACTTC CATSGWTSGTYEQYF
TRBJ1-4 - TRBV7-8 few TGTGCCAGCAGCTTAGCCTCCCTTAATGAAAAACTGTTTTTT CASSLASLNEKLFF
TRBJ2-1 TRBD2 TRBV28 once TGTGCCAGCAGTGCCGGGACTAACTACAATGAGCAGTTCTTC CASSAGTNYNEQFF
TRBJ2-2 - TRBV5-8 - TGTGCCAGCAGCTTTTGGCCAGGGACGTCGGCCGGGGAGCTGTTTTTT CASSFWPGTSAGELFF
TRBJ1-1 - TRBV28 - TGTGCCAGCAGGACGATTAACACTGAAGCTTTCTTT CASRTINTEAFF
TRBJ2-7 TRBD2 TRBV29-1 - TGCAGCGTTCGGGGGGGACCCTCCTACGAGCAGTACTTC CSVRGGPSYEQYF
TRBJ2-5 TRBD2 TRBV7-6 - TGTGCCAGCAGCTTAGTTCTAGCGGAAGAGACCCAGTACTTC CASSLVLAEETQYF
TRBJ2-5 TRBD1 TRBV29-1 - TGCAGCGTCAGGACAGGGCGGGTCGGGGAGACCCAGTACTTC CSVRTGRVGETQYF
TRBJ2-3 TRBD2 TRBV11-3 few TGTGCCAGCAGCTCCAGACTAGCGGGAGCCACAGATACGCAGTATTTT CASSSRLAGATDTQYF
TRBJ1-5 - TRBV27 many TGTGCCAGCAGTCCCCTTCGCCCGACGGCCCTGGGACAGCCCCAGCATTTT CASSPLRPTALGQPQHF
TRBJ2-1 TRBD2 TRBV5-1 - TGCGCCAGCAGCAAAGGGACTAGCGATGGAAATGAGCAGTTCTTC CASSKGTSDGNEQFF
TRBJ2-3 TRBD2 TRBV2 - TGTGCCAGCAGTGTGGGACTAGCGGGCACAGATACGCAGTATTTT CASSVGLAGTDTQYF
TRBJ2-5 - TRBV7-9 - TGTGCCAGCAGCCCAACGGGGGCTTGGGAGACCCAGTACTTC CASSPTGAWETQYF
TRBJ2-1 - TRBV5-1 once TGCGCCAGCTCGGGCCTAGCCGCCTCCAATGAGCAGTTCTTC CASSGLAASNEQFF
TRBJ1-1 - TRBV7-9 once TGTGCCAGCAGCTTAAATTTTGGTCAGATGAACACTGAAGCTTTCTTT CASSLNFGQMNTEAFF
TRBJ2-1 - TRBV7-9 - TGTGCCAGCAGCGTGGCACTTATCTACAATGAGCAGTTCTTC CASSVALIYNEQFF
TRBJ2-7 TRBD2 TRBV5-1 - TGCGCCAGCAGCGCGGGTCGGCGGGAGGGCCCCAACTACGAGCAGTACTTC CASSAGRREGPNYEQYF